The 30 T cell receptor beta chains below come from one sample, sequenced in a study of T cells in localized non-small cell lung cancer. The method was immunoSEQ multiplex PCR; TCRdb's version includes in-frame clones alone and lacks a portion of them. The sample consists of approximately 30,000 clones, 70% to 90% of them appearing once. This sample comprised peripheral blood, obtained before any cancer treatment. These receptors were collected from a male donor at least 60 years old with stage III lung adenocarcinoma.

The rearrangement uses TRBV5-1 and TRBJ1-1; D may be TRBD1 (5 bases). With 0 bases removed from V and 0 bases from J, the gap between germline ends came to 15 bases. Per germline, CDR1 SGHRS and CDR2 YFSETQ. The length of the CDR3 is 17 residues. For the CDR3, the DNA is TGCGCCAGCAGCTTGGAGCTTTTACAGGCAGTGAACACTGAAGCTTTCTTT. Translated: CASSLELLQAVNTEAFF.

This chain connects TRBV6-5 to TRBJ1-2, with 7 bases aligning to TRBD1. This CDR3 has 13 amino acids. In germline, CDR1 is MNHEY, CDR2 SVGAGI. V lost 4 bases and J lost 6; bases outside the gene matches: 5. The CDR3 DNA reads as TGTGCCAGCAGTTCCGACAGGGAACATGGCTACACCTTC. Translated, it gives CASSSDREHGYTF.

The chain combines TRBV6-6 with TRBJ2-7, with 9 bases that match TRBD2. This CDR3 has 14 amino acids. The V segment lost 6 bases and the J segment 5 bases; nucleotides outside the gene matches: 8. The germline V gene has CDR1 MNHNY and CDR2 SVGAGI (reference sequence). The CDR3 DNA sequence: TGTGCCAGCAGCCGGACTAGCGTGATTCACGAGCAGTACTTC. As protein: CASSRTSVIHEQYF.

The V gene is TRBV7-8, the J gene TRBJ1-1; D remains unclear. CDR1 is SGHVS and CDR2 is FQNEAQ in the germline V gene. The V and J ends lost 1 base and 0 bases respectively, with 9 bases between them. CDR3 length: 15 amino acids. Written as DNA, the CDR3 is TGTGCCAGCAGCTTAGATGGACTGATGAACACTGAAGCTTTCTTT. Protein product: CASSLDGLMNTEAFF.

CDR3 DNA: TGCGCCAGCAACCCAGGGGGCGCGTCAGATACGCAGTATTTT. It yields the protein CASNPGGASDTQYF. V gene TRBV5-1 combines with J gene TRBJ2-3; 8 nucleotides match TRBD1. Germline assignment: CDR1 SGHRS and CDR2 YFSETQ. This CDR3 has 14 amino acids. The trim removed 6 bases at V and 4 bases at J, leaving 7 bases unmatched.

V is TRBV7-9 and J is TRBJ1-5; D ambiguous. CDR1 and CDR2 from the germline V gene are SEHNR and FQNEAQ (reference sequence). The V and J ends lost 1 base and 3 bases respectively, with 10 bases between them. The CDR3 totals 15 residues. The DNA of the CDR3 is TGTGCCAGCAGCTTAGATTTGGGAAACAATCAGCCCCAGCATTTT. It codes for CASSLDLGNNQPQHF. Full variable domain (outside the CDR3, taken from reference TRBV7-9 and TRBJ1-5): DTGVSQNPRHKITKRGQNVTFRCDPISEHNRLYWYRQTLGQGPEFLTYFQNEAQLEKSRLLSDRFSAERPKGSFSTLEIQRTEQGDSAMYLCASSLDLGNNQPQHFGDGTRLSIL.

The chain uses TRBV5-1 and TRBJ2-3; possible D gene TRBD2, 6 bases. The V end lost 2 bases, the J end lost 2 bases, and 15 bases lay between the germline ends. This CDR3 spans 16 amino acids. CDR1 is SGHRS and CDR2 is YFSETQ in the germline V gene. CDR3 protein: CASSLVEGRPTDTQYF. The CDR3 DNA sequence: TGCGCCAGCAGCTTAGTGGAGGGGCGGCCCACAGATACGCAGTATTTT.

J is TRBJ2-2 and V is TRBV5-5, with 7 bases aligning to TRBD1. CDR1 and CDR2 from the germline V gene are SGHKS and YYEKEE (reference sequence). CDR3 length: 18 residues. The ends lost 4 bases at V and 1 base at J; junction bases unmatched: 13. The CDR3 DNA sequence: TGTGCCAGCAGCCTGGTACCGGCGACAGGGATGAACACCGGGGAGCTGTTTTTT. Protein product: CASSLVPATGMNTGELFF.

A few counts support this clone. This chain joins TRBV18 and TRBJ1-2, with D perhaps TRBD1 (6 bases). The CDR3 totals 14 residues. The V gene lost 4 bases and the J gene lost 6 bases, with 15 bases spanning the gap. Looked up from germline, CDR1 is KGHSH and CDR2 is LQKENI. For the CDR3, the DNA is TGTGCCAGCTCACTCGATCAGGGGAGGGATGGCTACACCTTC. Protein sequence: CASSLDQGRDGYTF.

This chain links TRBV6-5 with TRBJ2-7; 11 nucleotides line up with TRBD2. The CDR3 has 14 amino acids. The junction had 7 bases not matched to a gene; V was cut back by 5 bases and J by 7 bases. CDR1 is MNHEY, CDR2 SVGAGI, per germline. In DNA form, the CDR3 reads TGTGCCAGCAGTGTTAGCGGGGGGGAGTTGGAGCAGTACTTC. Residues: CASSVSGGELEQYF.

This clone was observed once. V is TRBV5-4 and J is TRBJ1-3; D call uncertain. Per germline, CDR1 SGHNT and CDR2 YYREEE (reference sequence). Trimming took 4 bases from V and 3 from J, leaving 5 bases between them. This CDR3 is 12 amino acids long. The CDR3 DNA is TGTGCCAGCAGCGGAGATGGAAACACCATATATTTT. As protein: CASSGDGNTIYF.

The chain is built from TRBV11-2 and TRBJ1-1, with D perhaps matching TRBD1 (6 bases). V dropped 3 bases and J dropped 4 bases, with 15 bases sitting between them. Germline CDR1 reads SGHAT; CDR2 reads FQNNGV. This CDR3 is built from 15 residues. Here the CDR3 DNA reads TGTGCCAGCAGCTTCGGGGGGGGCAGTATCACTGAAGCTTTCTTT. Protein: CASSFGGGSITEAFF.

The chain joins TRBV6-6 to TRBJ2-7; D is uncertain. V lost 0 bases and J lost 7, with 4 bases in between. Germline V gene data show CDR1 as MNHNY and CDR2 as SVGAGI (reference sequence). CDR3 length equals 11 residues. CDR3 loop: CASSYSLEQYF. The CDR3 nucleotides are TGTGCCAGCAGTTACTCGCTGGAGCAGTACTTC.

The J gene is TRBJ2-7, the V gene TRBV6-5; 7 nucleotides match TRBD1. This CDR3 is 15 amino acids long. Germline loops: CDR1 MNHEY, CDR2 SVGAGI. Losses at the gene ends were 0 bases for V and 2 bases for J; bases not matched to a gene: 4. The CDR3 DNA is TGTGCCAGCAGTTACTCGCTCAGGGGGACCTACGAGCAGTACTTC. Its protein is CASSYSLRGTYEQYF.

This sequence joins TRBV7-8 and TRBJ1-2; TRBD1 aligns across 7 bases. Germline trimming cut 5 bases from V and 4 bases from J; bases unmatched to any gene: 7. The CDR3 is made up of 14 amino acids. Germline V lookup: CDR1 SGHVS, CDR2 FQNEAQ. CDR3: CASSPGGPSYGYTF. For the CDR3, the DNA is TGTGCCAGCAGCCCAGGGGGGCCCTCCTATGGCTACACCTTC.

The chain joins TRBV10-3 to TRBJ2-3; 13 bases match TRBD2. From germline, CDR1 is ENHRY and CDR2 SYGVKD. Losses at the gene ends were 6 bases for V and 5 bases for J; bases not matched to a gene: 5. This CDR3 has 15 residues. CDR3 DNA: TGTGCCATCAGAGGGACTAGCGGGACTCTAGATACGCAGTATTTT. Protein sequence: CAIRGTSGTLDTQYF.

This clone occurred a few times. The CDR3 nucleotides are TGTGCCTGGAGTGTACTCAGGGAGGGAACTGAAGCTTTCTTT. It is translated as CAWSVLREGTEAFF. The chain couples TRBV30 to TRBJ1-1; D is perhaps TRBD1 (5 bases). This CDR3 comprises 14 residues. V lost 0 bases and J lost 5, with 13 bases in between. In germline, CDR1 is GTSNPN, CDR2 SVGIG (reference sequence).

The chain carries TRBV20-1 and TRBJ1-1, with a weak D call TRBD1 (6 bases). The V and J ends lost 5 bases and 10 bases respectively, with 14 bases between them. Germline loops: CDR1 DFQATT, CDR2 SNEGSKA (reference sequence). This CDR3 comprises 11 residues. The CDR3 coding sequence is TGCAGTGCTTTACAGGGCGAAGGAGCTTTCTTT. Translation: CSALQGEGAFF.

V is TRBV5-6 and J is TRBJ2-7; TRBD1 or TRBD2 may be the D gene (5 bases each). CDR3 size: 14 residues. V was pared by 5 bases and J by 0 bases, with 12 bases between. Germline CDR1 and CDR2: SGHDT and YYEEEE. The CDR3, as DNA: TGTGCCAGCAGTCGGGACGGAAGCTCCTACGAGCAGTACTTC. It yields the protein CASSRDGSSYEQYF.

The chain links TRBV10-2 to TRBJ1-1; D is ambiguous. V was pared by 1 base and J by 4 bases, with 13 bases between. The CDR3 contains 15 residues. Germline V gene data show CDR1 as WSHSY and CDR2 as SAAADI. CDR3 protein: CASSEWRLRATEAFF. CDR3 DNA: TGCGCCAGCAGTGAGTGGCGACTGAGGGCCACTGAAGCTTTCTTT.

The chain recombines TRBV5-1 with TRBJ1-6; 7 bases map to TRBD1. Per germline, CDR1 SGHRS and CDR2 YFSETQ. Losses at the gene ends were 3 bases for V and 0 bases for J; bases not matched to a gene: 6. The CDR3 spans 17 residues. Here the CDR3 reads CASSYGTASSYNSPLHF. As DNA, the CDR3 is TGCGCCAGCAGCTACGGGACAGCGAGCTCCTATAATTCACCCCTCCACTTT.

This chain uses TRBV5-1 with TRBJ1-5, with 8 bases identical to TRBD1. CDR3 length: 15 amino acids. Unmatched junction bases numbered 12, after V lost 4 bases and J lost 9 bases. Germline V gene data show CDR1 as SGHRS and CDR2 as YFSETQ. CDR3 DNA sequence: TGCGCCAGCAGCCCCCAACCCGCAGGACAGGGGCCCCAGCATTTT. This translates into CASSPQPAGQGPQHF.

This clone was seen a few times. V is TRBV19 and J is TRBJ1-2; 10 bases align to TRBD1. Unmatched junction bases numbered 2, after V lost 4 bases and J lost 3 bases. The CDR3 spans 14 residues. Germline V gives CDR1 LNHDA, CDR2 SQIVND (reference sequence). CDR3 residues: CASSRDRGYYGYTF. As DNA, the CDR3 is TGTGCCAGTAGTAGGGACAGGGGTTACTATGGCTACACCTTC. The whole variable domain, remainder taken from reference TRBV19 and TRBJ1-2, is DGGITQSPKYLFRKEGQNVTLSCEQNLNHDAMYWYRQDPGQGLRLIYYSQIVNDFQKGDIAEGYSVSREKKESFPLTVTSAQKNPTAFYLCASSRDRGYYGYTFGSGTRLTVV.

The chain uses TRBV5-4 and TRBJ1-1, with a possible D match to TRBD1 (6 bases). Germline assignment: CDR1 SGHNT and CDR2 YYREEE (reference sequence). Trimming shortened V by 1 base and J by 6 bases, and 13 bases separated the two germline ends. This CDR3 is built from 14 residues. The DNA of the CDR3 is TGTGCCAGCAGCTTGCGGGGGCTAAGATCTGAAGCTTTCTTT. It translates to CASSLRGLRSEAFF.

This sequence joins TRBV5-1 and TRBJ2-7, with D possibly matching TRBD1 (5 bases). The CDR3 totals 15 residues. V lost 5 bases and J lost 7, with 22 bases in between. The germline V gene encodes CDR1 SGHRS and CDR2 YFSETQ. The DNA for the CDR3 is TGCGCCAGCAGGGAACTCAGGGAAGCCCTACGAGAGCAGTACTTC. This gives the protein CASRELREALREQYF.

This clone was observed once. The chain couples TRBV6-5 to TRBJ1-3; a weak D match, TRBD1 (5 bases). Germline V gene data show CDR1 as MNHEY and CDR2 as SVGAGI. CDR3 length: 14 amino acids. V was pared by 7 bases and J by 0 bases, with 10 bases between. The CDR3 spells CASNKRGSGNTIYF. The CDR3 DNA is TGTGCCAGCAACAAGAGGGGCTCTGGAAACACCATATATTTT.

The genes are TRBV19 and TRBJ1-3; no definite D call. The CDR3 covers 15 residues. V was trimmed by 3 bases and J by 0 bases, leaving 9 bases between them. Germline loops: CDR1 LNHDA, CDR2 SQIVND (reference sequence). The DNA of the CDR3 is TGTGCCAGTAGTATCGGGCAGAGCTCTGGAAACACCATATATTTT. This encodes CASSIGQSSGNTIYF.

In nucleotides, the CDR3 is TGTGCCAGCAGCTTTCAGGTTATCGAGCAGTACTTC. It yields the protein CASSFQVIEQYF. The chain recombines TRBV7-8 with TRBJ2-7; D ambiguous. The CDR3 length is 12 residues. V was shortened by 3 bases and J by 6 bases, with 9 bases between the two germline ends. CDR1 is SGHVS, CDR2 FQNEAQ, per germline.

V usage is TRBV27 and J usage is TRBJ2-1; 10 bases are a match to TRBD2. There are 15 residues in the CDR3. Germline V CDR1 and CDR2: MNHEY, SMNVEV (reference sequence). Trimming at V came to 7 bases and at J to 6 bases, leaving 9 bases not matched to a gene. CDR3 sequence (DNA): TGTGCCAGCATACGAGCGGGAGGGCCCTCCAATGAGCAGTTCTTC. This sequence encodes CASIRAGGPSNEQFF.

The CDR3 DNA is TGTGCCAGCAGCCCCTCCAGGTACACCGGGGAGCTGTTTTTT. Amino acid sequence: CASSPSRYTGELFF. The chain uses TRBV5-5 and TRBJ2-2; D unresolved. This CDR3 is built from 14 residues. V lost 4 bases and J lost 3, with 10 bases in between. CDR1 is SGHKS and CDR2 is YYEKEE in the germline V gene (reference sequence).